The rows below give T cell receptor beta chains drawn from one sample of a study of shared clonotypes between healthy human individuals. Method: immunoSEQ multiplex PCR; TCRdb's copy keeps in-frame clones and lacks some. The data show 2,500,000 or so clones, 80% to 95% seen once. Material: naive CD4+ T cells from PBMCs. The receptors come from a man aged 18 to 30 in good health. Some clones in this sample may be carry-over from other donors' samples. CDR3s include the opening cysteine and the closing phenylalanine or tryptophan. A D gene is named only where the DNA matches it firmly. Clone size, where shown, is once, few, many, or a class for clones that have expanded.

v_gene: TRBV6-5; abundance: .; j_gene: TRBJ1-1; len: 13; d_gene: TRBD1; CDR3nt: TGTGCCAGCAGTAAATCCGGGACAGTTGAAGCTTTCTTT; CDR3aa: CASSKSGTVEAFF
v_gene: TRBV28; abundance: .; j_gene: TRBJ1-2; len: 17; d_gene: TRBD1; CDR3nt: TGTGCCAGCAGTTCTCAGGCGGGACAGTCGATTAACTATGGCTACACCTTC; CDR3aa: CASSSQAGQSINYGYTF
v_gene: TRBV10-1; abundance: .; j_gene: TRBJ2-1; len: 16; d_gene: TRBD2; CDR3nt: TGCGCCAGCAGTGATTCAGCGGGACCCTTCTACAATGAGCAGTTCTTC; CDR3aa: CASSDSAGPFYNEQFF
v_gene: TRBV30; abundance: .; j_gene: TRBJ1-1; len: 11; d_gene: .; CDR3nt: TGTGCCTGGAGTGCCAGGACTGAAGCTTTCTTT; CDR3aa: CAWSARTEAFF
v_gene: TRBV11-1; abundance: .; j_gene: TRBJ2-1; len: 16; d_gene: TRBD2; CDR3nt: TGTGCCAGCAGCTTAGAGCGGGGGAGCTCCTACAATGAGCAGTTCTTC; CDR3aa: CASSLERGSSYNEQFF
v_gene: TRBV19; abundance: .; j_gene: TRBJ1-1; len: 15; d_gene: .; CDR3nt: TGTGCCAGTAGTATCGGGCAGGTGGGTAACACTGAAGCTTTCTTT; CDR3aa: CASSIGQVGNTEAFF
v_gene: TRBV5-1; abundance: few; j_gene: TRBJ1-1; len: 16; d_gene: .; CDR3nt: TGCGCCAGCAGCTCGCCGACGAAAAGAAGAAACACTGAAGCTTTCTTT; CDR3aa: CASSSPTKRRNTEAFF
v_gene: TRBV5-6; abundance: .; j_gene: TRBJ2-4; len: 14; d_gene: .; CDR3nt: TGTGCCAGCATCCGCGCAGGATACAAAAACATTCAGTACTTC; CDR3aa: CASIRAGYKNIQYF
v_gene: TRBV5-4; abundance: .; j_gene: TRBJ1-5; len: 14; d_gene: .; CDR3nt: TGTGCCAGCAGCTTTTATAAGCGGAATCAGCCCCAGCATTTT; CDR3aa: CASSFYKRNQPQHF
v_gene: TRBV5-1; abundance: once; j_gene: TRBJ2-5; len: 13; d_gene: .; CDR3nt: TGCGCCAGCAGCTTGGGGGGGCGAGAGACCCAGTACTTC; CDR3aa: CASSLGGRETQYF
v_gene: TRBV5-1; abundance: .; j_gene: TRBJ1-3; len: 14; d_gene: .; CDR3nt: TGCGCCAGCAGCGACTTGAGAGCTGGAAACACCATATATTTT; CDR3aa: CASSDLRAGNTIYF
v_gene: TRBV4-1; abundance: .; j_gene: TRBJ1-4; len: 16; d_gene: TRBD1; CDR3nt: TGCGCCAGCAGCCCGGCAGGGGGTTTTGGGAATGAAAAACTGTTTTTT; CDR3aa: CASSPAGGFGNEKLFF
v_gene: TRBV7-2; abundance: .; j_gene: TRBJ2-7; len: 16; d_gene: TRBD2; CDR3nt: TGTGCCAGCAGCCGTAAGACTAGCGGGATAACCTACGAGCAGTACTTC; CDR3aa: CASSRKTSGITYEQYF
v_gene: TRBV5-1; abundance: .; j_gene: TRBJ2-7; len: 13; d_gene: TRBD1; CDR3nt: TGCGCCAGCAGCGGACAGGGGGCGGGCGAGCAGTACTTC; CDR3aa: CASSGQGAGEQYF
v_gene: TRBV4-1; abundance: .; j_gene: TRBJ1-2; len: 15; d_gene: .; CDR3nt: TGCGCCAGCAGCCAAGAAGGGGGGGCATTCTATGGCTACACCTTC; CDR3aa: CASSQEGGAFYGYTF
v_gene: TRBV2; abundance: once; j_gene: TRBJ2-1; len: 10; d_gene: .; CDR3nt: TGTGCCAGCAGTTTCCCCGAGCAGTTCTTC; CDR3aa: CASSFPEQFF
v_gene: TRBV18; abundance: .; j_gene: TRBJ2-7; len: 15; d_gene: TRBD1; CDR3nt: TGTGCCAGCTCACCGACGCCGGGACAGAGTTACGAGCAGTACTTC; CDR3aa: CASSPTPGQSYEQYF
v_gene: TRBV12-2; abundance: .; j_gene: TRBJ1-5; len: 16; d_gene: .; CDR3nt: TGTGCAAGTCGCCGAAGACAGGTGGCTAGCAATCAGCCCCAGCATTTT; CDR3aa: CASRRRQVASNQPQHF
v_gene: TRBV5-1; abundance: .; j_gene: TRBJ1-1; len: 15; d_gene: TRBD1; CDR3nt: TGCGCCAGCAGCTTGGGGACAGGGGGTAACACTGAAGCTTTCTTT; CDR3aa: CASSLGTGGNTEAFF
v_gene: TRBV6-1; abundance: .; j_gene: TRBJ1-5; len: 14; d_gene: .; CDR3nt: TGTGCCAGCAGTGAAGTCCCAGTCTTTCAGCCCCAGCATTTT; CDR3aa: CASSEVPVFQPQHF
v_gene: TRBV30; abundance: .; j_gene: TRBJ1-2; len: 19; d_gene: .; CDR3nt: TGTGCCTGGAGCCCAGGGTGGAGAAGAACTCCAAATTCTAACTATGGCTACACCTTC; CDR3aa: CAWSPGWRRTPNSNYGYTF
v_gene: TRBV7-2; abundance: .; j_gene: TRBJ1-5; len: 13; d_gene: .; CDR3nt: TGTGCCAGCAGTGGGGAATACAATCAGCCCCAGCATTTT; CDR3aa: CASSGEYNQPQHF
v_gene: TRBV6-1; abundance: .; j_gene: TRBJ2-1; len: 15; d_gene: .; CDR3nt: TGTGCCAGCAGTGTAGGCCTCAGCTCCTACAATGAGCAGTTCTTC; CDR3aa: CASSVGLSSYNEQFF
v_gene: TRBV27; abundance: .; j_gene: TRBJ2-7; len: 11; d_gene: .; CDR3nt: TGTGCCAGCGGTTCCTCCTACGAGCAGTACTTC; CDR3aa: CASGSSYEQYF
v_gene: TRBV6-1; abundance: .; j_gene: TRBJ2-1; len: 15; d_gene: .; CDR3nt: TGTGCCAGCAGTGCGGGAGTCGACTCCTACAATGAGCAGTTCTTC; CDR3aa: CASSAGVDSYNEQFF
v_gene: TRBV5-1; abundance: .; j_gene: TRBJ2-5; len: 13; d_gene: .; CDR3nt: TGCGCCAGCAGCTCGGGGTCCCAAGAGACCCAGTACTTC; CDR3aa: CASSSGSQETQYF
v_gene: TRBV7-8; abundance: few; j_gene: TRBJ1-1; len: 15; d_gene: TRBD1; CDR3nt: TGTGCCAGCAGCCTACAGGGGGCGGGGAACACTGAAGCTTTCTTT; CDR3aa: CASSLQGAGNTEAFF
v_gene: TRBV5-8; abundance: few; j_gene: TRBJ1-1; len: 11; d_gene: .; CDR3nt: TGTGCCAGCAGCCGGTACAGTGAAGCTTTCTTT; CDR3aa: CASSRYSEAFF
v_gene: TRBV19; abundance: .; j_gene: TRBJ1-1; len: 14; d_gene: .; CDR3nt: TGTGCCAGTAGTATACCAGGGGATGGCACTGAAGCTTTCTTT; CDR3aa: CASSIPGDGTEAFF
v_gene: TRBV9; abundance: .; j_gene: TRBJ2-3; len: 13; d_gene: .; CDR3nt: TGTGCCAGCAGCCCCAGAGTAACAGATACGCAGTATTTT; CDR3aa: CASSPRVTDTQYF
v_gene: TRBV18; abundance: .; j_gene: TRBJ2-7; len: 15; d_gene: TRBD2; CDR3nt: TGTGCCAGCTCCCGGGAGGGGGGGTATTCCTACGAGCAGTACTTC; CDR3aa: CASSREGGYSYEQYF